This record covers a single T cell receptor (beta chain). Its antigen is as yet unknown. The source of the sample is a study of shared clonotypes between healthy human individuals. All donors were healthy HIV-negative adults lacking recent acute infections or vaccinations. Assay: immunoSEQ multiplex PCR; the TCRdb copy retains only in-frame clones and omits some. The table has 330,000 or so clones, around four fifths seen once. Study-wide results and caveats: Few donors restricted represented genetic and exposure-history diversity. Researchers sampled blood only, noting tissue repertoires likely differ. Naive subsets generally exceeded memory subsets in estimated richness.

Germline CDR1 reads LNHNV; CDR2 reads YYDKDF (reference sequence). The CDR3 extends over 15 amino acids. Trimming took 0 bases from V and 5 from J; bases not matched to a gene: 2. Sequenced material: memory CD4+ T cells sorted from blood. Subset of the sample: CD45RA-negative fraction. The chain employs TRBV15 and TRBJ2-7; 12 bases agree with TRBD2. The clonotype comes from a man aged 25 to 40 in good health. DNA for the CDR3: TGTGCCACCAGCAGAGAACTAGCGGGAGGTGACGAGCAGTACTTC. Translation gives CATSRELAGGDEQYF.